These 24 T cell receptor beta chains originate from one sample sequenced in a study of blood T cell repertoires in COVID-19. Sequencing used immunoSEQ multiplex PCR; TCRdb keeps in-frame clones, though not all of them. The sample yields over 300,000 clones, approximately 89% seen once. Input material: PBMCs or T cells enriched from blood (not recorded which). Every receptor here comes from a woman in her thirties or forties who had recovered from COVID-19.

This chain connects TRBV4-3 to TRBJ2-3; tentatively, D is TRBD2 (6 bases). The germline V and J ends were trimmed by 0 bases and 7 bases, with 14 bases remaining between them. Germline CDR1 reads LGHNA; CDR2 reads YSLEER. CDR3 size: 15 residues. The CDR3, as DNA: TGCGCCAGCAGCCAAGATGAGGGGACTTTCTATACGCAGTATTTT. Its translation is CASSQDEGTFYTQYF.

V gene TRBV29-1 combines with J gene TRBJ2-7; 8 bases match TRBD1. The CDR3 has 14 amino acids. The V segment lost 7 bases and the J segment 0 bases; nucleotides outside the gene matches: 8. Germline assignment: CDR1 SQVTM and CDR2 ANQGSEA. CDR3: CSAARDRGSYEQYF. CDR3 DNA sequence: TGCAGCGCCGCCCGAGACAGGGGCTCCTACGAGCAGTACTTC.

V gene TRBV15 combines with J gene TRBJ2-2; D is uncertain. The CDR3 loop spans 15 amino acids. V lost 0 bases, J lost 2 bases, and 7 bases lay in between. Per germline, CDR1 LNHNV and CDR2 YYDKDF (reference sequence). Here the CDR3 DNA reads TGTGCCACCAGCAGAGAGGGCACCAACACCGGGGAGCTGTTTTTT. Its translation: CATSREGTNTGELFF.

The chain recombines TRBV2 with TRBJ2-6; 7 bases line up with TRBD2. Germline loops: CDR1 SNHLY, CDR2 FYNNEI. The CDR3 is made up of 13 amino acids. CDR3: CATGGSGANVLTF. The CDR3 DNA is TGTGCGACGGGAGGCTCTGGGGCCAACGTCCTGACTTTC.

This clone was detected once. The DNA for the CDR3 is TGTGCCAGCTCACCAAACAGGGGGTATGAGCAGCCCCAGCATTTT. Protein sequence: CASSPNRGYEQPQHF. The chain links TRBV18 to TRBJ1-5; 8 nucleotides match TRBD1. Germline CDR1 is KGHSH and CDR2 is LQKENI. The CDR3 extends over 15 amino acids. Trimming cost V 2 bases and J 7 bases; bases outside gene matches: 7.

The chain couples TRBV7-9 to TRBJ2-7; D remains ambiguous. V was pared by 5 bases and J by 2 bases, with 13 bases between. Germline-derived CDR1 and CDR2 are SEHNR and FQNEAQ (reference sequence). CDR3 length equals 14 residues. The CDR3 DNA reads TGTGCCAGCAGCGCCGTACTCATCCCCTACGAGCAGTACTTC. Translated, it gives CASSAVLIPYEQYF.

CDR3 in DNA: TGTGCCAGCAGGACAGTATCCTACAATGAGCAGTTCTTC. Translation gives CASRTVSYNEQFF. The rearrangement joins TRBV12-3 or TRBV12-4 to TRBJ2-1; tentatively, D is TRBD1 (5 bases). This CDR3 spans 13 amino acids. V lost 6 bases to trimming and J lost 1 base, with 7 bases between them.

V is TRBV7-6 and J is TRBJ2-3, with a weak D call TRBD1 (6 bases). With 5 bases removed from V and 1 base from J, the gap between germline ends came to 13 bases. The CDR3 loop spans 15 amino acids. Per the germline V gene, CDR1 is SGHVS and CDR2 is FNYEAQ. The CDR3 region has the DNA TGTGCCAGCAGCGTAAGCCCAGGGGGCACAGATACGCAGTATTTT. Translated, it gives CASSVSPGGTDTQYF.

This chain joins TRBV19 and TRBJ1-4, with D possibly matching TRBD1 (5 bases). Germline CDR1 is LNHDA and CDR2 is SQIVND (reference sequence). The CDR3 extends over 15 amino acids. With 1 base removed from V and 0 bases from J, the gap between germline ends came to 6 bases. The CDR3, as DNA: TGTGCCAGTAGTATAGGGGGGGCAACTAATGAAAAACTGTTTTTT. Translation gives CASSIGGATNEKLFF.

This clone appeared a few times. The chain couples TRBV2 to TRBJ1-5, with D tentatively TRBD1 (6 bases). Per germline, CDR1 SNHLY and CDR2 FYNNEI. V lost 7 bases to trimming and J lost 3 bases, with 16 bases between them. The CDR3 sequence is 15 residues long. The CDR3 region has the DNA TGTGCCAGCAATGGGGGTAAGGGGGTCAATCAGCCCCAGCATTTT. It codes for CASNGGKGVNQPQHF. Based on the CDR3 plus reference TRBV2 and TRBJ1-5, the full variable domain is EPEVTQTPSHQVTQMGQEVILRCVPISNHLYFYWYRQILGQKVEFLVSFYNNEISEKSEIFDDQFSVERPDGSNFTLKIRSTKLEDSAMYFCASNGGKGVNQPQHFGDGTRLSIL.

The rearrangement uses TRBV7-3 and TRBJ2-1; D gene uncertain. The length of the CDR3 is 13 residues. The V end lost 5 bases, the J end lost 9 bases, and 14 bases lay between the germline ends. CDR1 SGHTA and CDR2 FQGTGA come from the germline V gene. This CDR3 is CASSQMISGEQFF. CDR3 nucleotides: TGTGCCAGCAGCCAGATGATATCGGGTGAGCAGTTCTTC.

The rearrangement joins TRBV28 to TRBJ1-2; 10 positions agree with TRBD1. From germline, CDR1 is MDHEN and CDR2 SYDVKM. This CDR3 contains 15 residues. Trimming removed 1 base from V and 3 bases from J; junction bases left unmatched: 2. The CDR3 loop reads CASSLLGQGHYGYTF. CDR3 nucleotides: TGTGCCAGCAGTTTATTGGGACAGGGGCACTATGGCTACACCTTC.

This clone came up once. The rearrangement joins TRBV29-1 to TRBJ1-1; no definite D call. Germline-derived CDR1 and CDR2 are SQVTM and ANQGSEA. This CDR3 has 10 residues. V lost 5 bases to trimming and J lost 1 base, with 2 bases between them. The CDR3, as DNA: TGCAGCGTTCGGAACACTGAAGCTTTCTTT. It is translated as CSVRNTEAFF. Full variable domain (remainder filled in from reference TRBV29-1 and TRBJ1-1): SAVISQKPSRDICQRGTSLTIQCQVDSQVTMMFWYRQQPGQSLTLIATANQGSEATYESGFVIDKFPISRPNLTFSTLTVSNMSPEDSSIYLCSVRNTEAFFGQGTRLTVV.

V usage is TRBV7-6 and J usage is TRBJ1-2; perhaps TRBD1 as D (5 bases). V dropped 0 bases and J dropped 3 bases, with 20 bases sitting between them. CDR1 is SGHVS and CDR2 is FNYEAQ in the germline V gene. The CDR3 totals 18 residues. The CDR3 coding sequence is TGTGCCAGCAGCTTAGCTTCGGGCGGGGCTCTCGGGGACTATGGCTACACCTTC. Protein: CASSLASGGALGDYGYTF.

This chain joins TRBV20-1 and TRBJ1-1, with D possibly TRBD1 on 5 matching bases. The CDR3 has 11 amino acids. Germline V gene data show CDR1 as DFQATT and CDR2 as SNEGSKA (reference sequence). V lost 6 bases to trimming and J lost 5 bases, with 10 bases between them. The DNA of the CDR3 is TGCAGTGCACAGGCGGGGACTGAAGCTTTCTTT. Translated: CSAQAGTEAFF.

In this sample, this clone turned up once. The genes are TRBV6-1 and TRBJ2-5; 11 bases agree with TRBD2. The germline V gene encodes CDR1 MNHNS and CDR2 SASEGT. The V gene end was trimmed by 4 bases and the J gene end by 5 bases; junction bases not matched to a gene: 12. The CDR3 has 17 amino acids. CDR3 DNA: TGTGCCAGCAGTGCTACCGGGACTAGCGGACACCCCGAGACCCAGTACTTC. Translating gives CASSATGTSGHPETQYF.

V gene TRBV6-2 or TRBV6-3 combines with J gene TRBJ2-7, with 8 bases fitting TRBD2. The germline CDR1 and CDR2 sequences are MNHEY and SVGEGT. This CDR3 is 16 amino acids long. The junction had 8 bases not matched to a gene; V was cut back by 4 bases and J by 0 bases. DNA for the CDR3: TGTGCCAGCAGTTTCCTTTCCGGGGGGGTCTCCTACGAGCAGTACTTC. As protein: CASSFLSGGVSYEQYF.

The rearrangement links TRBV18 to TRBJ1-1; TRBD1 aligns across 8 bases. V trimming: 4 bases; J trimming: 6 bases; junction bases outside the gene matches: 1. Germline values: CDR1 KGHSH, CDR2 LQKENI. The CDR3 is made up of 12 amino acids. CDR3 DNA sequence: TGTGCCAGCTCACTACAGGGGGCTGAAGCTTTCTTT. Protein sequence: CASSLQGAEAFF.

The chain recombines TRBV6-6 with TRBJ2-2; 9 bases map to TRBD2. With 5 bases clipped from V and 6 bases from J, the junction kept 13 bases outside the gene matches. The CDR3 is 17 residues long. The germline CDR1 and CDR2 sequences are MNHNY and SVGAGI (reference sequence). The CDR3 DNA reads TGTGCCAGCAGTCGAGGGGGTAGCGGGAGTAGGGCCGGGGAGCTGTTTTTT. Its translation is CASSRGGSGSRAGELFF.

This chain joins TRBV19 and TRBJ2-1, with D hard to call. Trimming left V 0 bases short and J 2 bases short, with 2 bases between. Germline CDR1 reads LNHDA; CDR2 reads SQIVND (reference sequence). The CDR3 extends over 13 amino acids. CDR3 bases: TGTGCCAGTAGTATAGATACCTACAATGAGCAGTTCTTC. It yields the protein CASSIDTYNEQFF.

The chain couples TRBV10-3 to TRBJ1-3; 7 nucleotides line up with TRBD1. This CDR3 is built from 16 residues. Germline loops: CDR1 ENHRY, CDR2 SYGVKD. Trimming took 1 base from V and 3 from J; bases not matched to a gene: 6. The CDR3, as DNA: TGTGCCATCAGTGAGTGGGACAGCACTAATGGAAACACCATATATTTT. Protein product: CAISEWDSTNGNTIYF.

The chain has TRBV18 and TRBJ2-4, with 8 bases matching TRBD1. This CDR3 comprises 15 residues. The germline CDR1 and CDR2 sequences are KGHSH and LQKENI. Trimming cost V 3 bases and J 3 bases; bases outside gene matches: 4. The CDR3 DNA follows: TGTGCCAGCTCACCCCAGGGGGCTGTCAAAAACATTCAGTACTTC. As protein: CASSPQGAVKNIQYF.

This chain links TRBV21-1 with TRBJ1-1; the D call TRBD1 from the table was never checked on the DNA. TRBV21-1 is labeled a pseudogene. The CDR3 is 16 amino acids. This CDR3 reads CASSKGTRTSHTEAFF. Written as DNA, the CDR3 is TGTGCCAGCAGCAAAGGGACAAGGACGTCCCACACTGAAGCTTTCTTT.

The gene calls are TRBV5-1 and TRBJ2-7; TRBD1 might be the D (6 bases). The CDR3 consists of 15 residues. Per germline, CDR1 SGHRS and CDR2 YFSETQ. The V end lost 0 bases, the J end lost 3 bases, and 13 bases lay between the germline ends. The CDR3 protein is CASSLATGIYYEQYF. The CDR3 DNA sequence: TGCGCCAGCAGCTTGGCTACAGGGATATACTACGAGCAGTACTTC.